Each of the 2 T cell receptor beta chains below was sequenced from the same sample in a study of cytomegalovirus exposure and HLA in healthy donors. Sequenced by immunoSEQ multiplex PCR; TCRdb stores in-frame clones only, minus some. The top ten clones hold about 0.91% of a sample with roughly 350,000 clones, 86% of them seen once. Sequencing was done on a sample of PBMCs. The receptor set was obtained from a woman aged 18-29 years in good health and CMV-seronegative.

The chain couples TRBV30 to TRBJ1-1, with 12 bases that match TRBD1. Trimming at V came to 1 base and at J to 2 bases, leaving 11 bases not matched to a gene. The germline CDR1 and CDR2 sequences are GTSNPN and SVGIG (reference sequence). The CDR3 is made up of 18 amino acids. The CDR3 bases are TGTGCCTGGAGTGCCCCCCCGGGACAGGGGGCTATCAACACTGAAGCTTTCTTT. It specifies CAWSAPPGQGAINTEAFF.

The CDR3 spells CSVVPAGGVEQFF. The CDR3 DNA sequence: TGCAGCGTCGTCCCAGCAGGAGGAGTCGAGCAGTTCTTC. The chain couples TRBV29-1 to TRBJ2-1, with D tentatively TRBD2 (5 bases). The CDR3 extends over 13 amino acids. Per the germline V gene, CDR1 is SQVTM and CDR2 is ANQGSEA. V was trimmed by 6 bases and J by 10 bases, leaving 19 bases between them.